This entry lists 29 T cell receptor beta chains sequenced from one sample in a study of blood T cell repertoires in COVID-19. Some clones are missing from TCRdb's copy, which holds only in-frame ones; the method was immunoSEQ multiplex PCR. Of 130,000 to 150,000 clones listed, less than 90% are singletons. Source material: peripheral blood. These receptor sequences come from a human donor in a cohort sampled during active COVID-19.

The chain joins TRBV18 to TRBJ1-6, with D tentatively TRBD1 (6 bases). CDR3 length: 14 amino acids. Germline loops: CDR1 KGHSH, CDR2 LQKENI. The ends were cut back, 2 bases at V and 6 bases at J, with 8 bases in the middle. The CDR3: CASSPGRGNSPLHF. The CDR3 DNA is TGTGCCAGCTCACCAGGCAGGGGTAATTCACCCCTCCACTTT.

V gene TRBV28 combines with J gene TRBJ1-2, with a tentative D call TRBD1 (5 bases). Germline CDR1 and CDR2: MDHEN and SYDVKM. The CDR3 sequence is 12 residues long. Trimming left V 3 bases short and J 5 bases short, with 7 bases between. The CDR3 sequence: CASSLGGYGYTF. As DNA, the CDR3 is TGTGCCAGCAGTTTGGGGGGGTATGGCTACACCTTC.

The rearrangement links TRBV12-3 or TRBV12-4 to TRBJ1-1; 9 nucleotides agree with TRBD1. This CDR3 is 13 amino acids long. With V trimmed by 5 bases and J by 8 bases, 6 bases remained unmatched. The CDR3 DNA is TGTGCCAGCAGTCCCCGGGACAGGGTAGAAGCTTTCTTT. Its protein is CASSPRDRVEAFF.

The genes are TRBV30 and TRBJ1-1; perhaps TRBD1 as D (5 bases). The germline CDR1 and CDR2 sequences are GTSNPN and SVGIG (reference sequence). The CDR3 length is 13 residues. Trimming left V 4 bases short and J 2 bases short, with 11 bases between. For the CDR3, the DNA is TGTGCCTGGAAGGGGCGGGACAACACTGAAGCTTTCTTT. Residues: CAWKGRDNTEAFF.

This clone was seen a single time. The V gene is TRBV9, the J gene TRBJ1-4, with a possible D match to TRBD1 (6 bases). The CDR3 length is 15 residues. CDR1 is SGDLS and CDR2 is YYNGEE in the germline V gene. Trimming cost V 3 bases and J 5 bases, with 14 bases left between them. The CDR3 is CASSGQTGQNEKLFF. The CDR3 DNA follows: TGTGCCAGCAGCGGCCAAACCGGACAGAATGAAAAACTGTTTTTT.

This rearrangement joins TRBV11-3 to TRBJ2-7; D call uncertain. The CDR3 loop spans 13 amino acids. V gave up 3 bases and J gave up 6 bases, with 12 bases separating them. The germline CDR1 and CDR2 sequences are SGHNT and YENEEA. In nucleotides, the CDR3 is TGTGCCAGCAGCTTCCACAGTCGTAGCGAGCAGTACTTC. This sequence encodes CASSFHSRSEQYF.

This chain joins TRBV2 and TRBJ1-2, with a weak D call TRBD1 (5 bases). Germline V gene lookup returns CDR1 SNHLY and CDR2 FYNNEI. The V end lost 2 bases, the J end lost 4 bases, and 8 bases lay between the germline ends. The CDR3 consists of 13 residues. This CDR3 reads CASSELGAYGYTF. The CDR3 DNA follows: TGTGCCAGCAGTGAACTAGGGGCCTATGGCTACACCTTC.

This clone turned up a few times. The CDR3 loop reads CASSPRGGAGSGELFF. DNA for the CDR3: TGTGCCAGTAGTCCCAGGGGAGGGGCTGGGTCCGGGGAGCTGTTTTTT. V usage is TRBV19 and J usage is TRBJ2-2; D is perhaps TRBD2 (7 bases). The germline CDR1 and CDR2 sequences are LNHDA and SQIVND (reference sequence). Trimming cost V 5 bases and J 6 bases, with 19 bases left between them. CDR3 length equals 16 residues.

J is TRBJ2-7 and V is TRBV5-6; 9 nucleotides line up with TRBD1. The CDR3 consists of 14 residues. Per the germline V gene, CDR1 is SGHDT and CDR2 is YYEEEE. Germline trimming cut 7 bases from V and 2 bases from J; bases unmatched to any gene: 7. The CDR3 sequence: CASHPQGAPYEQYF. CDR3 bases: TGTGCCAGCCATCCACAGGGGGCTCCCTACGAGCAGTACTTC. The full variable domain, rest sourced from reference TRBV5-6 and TRBJ2-7, is DAGVTQSPTHLIKTRGQQVTLRCSPKSGHDTVSWYQQALGQGPQFIFQYYEEEERQRGNFPDRFSGHQFPNYSSELNVNALLLGDSALYLCASHPQGAPYEQYFGPGTRLTVT.

The chain is built from TRBV5-4 and TRBJ2-5, with TRBD2 matching over 10 bases. Trimming took 1 base from V and 1 from J; bases not matched to a gene: 1. The CDR3 contains 15 residues. Germline values: CDR1 SGHNT, CDR2 YYREEE (reference sequence). This chain's CDR3 is CASSLIAGGQETQYF. The CDR3 DNA sequence: TGTGCCAGCAGCTTGATAGCGGGGGGCCAAGAGACCCAGTACTTC.

This clone was observed many times. This sequence joins TRBV15 and TRBJ1-6, with 11 bases identical to TRBD1. With V trimmed by 3 bases and J by 7 bases, 2 bases remained unmatched. Per germline, CDR1 LNHNV and CDR2 YYDKDF (reference sequence). The CDR3 runs 15 residues. The CDR3 DNA follows: TGTGCCACCAGCAGGGGACAGGGGGACAATTCACCCCTCCACTTT. It codes for CATSRGQGDNSPLHF.

The chain links TRBV7-2 to TRBJ2-1; 7 bases are a match to TRBD2. CDR3 length: 14 residues. The germline V gene encodes CDR1 SGHTA and CDR2 FQGNSA. J was trimmed by 5 bases and V by 8 bases; bases with no gene match: 9. This CDR3 is CASRASGENNEQFF. The CDR3 bases are TGTGCCAGCCGAGCCAGCGGGGAAAACAATGAGCAGTTCTTC. The whole variable domain, remainder taken from reference TRBV7-2 and TRBJ2-1, is GAGVSQSPSNKVTEKGKDVELRCDPISGHTALYWYRQSLGQGLEFLIYFQGNSAPDKSGLPSDRFSAERTGGSVSTLTIQRTQQEDSAVYLCASRASGENNEQFFGPGTRLTVL.

This clone appeared a single time. The gene calls are TRBV11-2 and TRBJ2-5; D is perhaps TRBD1 (5 bases). The germline gives CDR1 SGHAT, CDR2 FQNNGV. The CDR3 runs 12 residues. V gave up 3 bases and J gave up 7 bases, with 9 bases separating them. CDR3 DNA sequence: TGTGCCAGCAGCTTCGCTAGGGGGACCCAGTACTTC. Its translation is CASSFARGTQYF.

V gene TRBV27 combines with J gene TRBJ1-2; weak D call: TRBD1 (6 bases). Germline V CDR1 and CDR2: MNHEY, SMNVEV (reference sequence). The V end lost 2 bases, the J end lost 5 bases, and 9 bases lay between the germline ends. CDR3 length equals 13 residues. The CDR3 protein is CASSLGQTYGYTF. CDR3 sequence (DNA): TGTGCCAGCAGTTTAGGACAGACGTATGGCTACACCTTC.

V and J are TRBV2 and TRBJ1-6; D remains ambiguous. The germline gives CDR1 SNHLY, CDR2 FYNNEI. This CDR3 region has 12 residues. V lost 9 bases to trimming and J lost 3 bases, with 6 bases between them. The CDR3 DNA follows: TGTGCCAGTCGGGACTATAATTCACCCCTCCACTTT. Protein: CASRDYNSPLHF.

The DNA for the CDR3 is TGTGCCTGGGGACAGAACACTGAAGCTTTCTTT. This gives the protein CAWGQNTEAFF. This chain joins TRBV30 and TRBJ1-1, with D maybe TRBD1 (5 bases). From germline, CDR1 is GTSNPN and CDR2 SVGIG (reference sequence). V lost 5 bases and J 1 base, leaving 5 bases between the germline ends. This CDR3 has 11 residues.

The rearrangement joins TRBV10-1 to TRBJ1-1; 12 bases fit TRBD1. Germline V CDR1 and CDR2: WNHNN, SYGVQD (reference sequence). The CDR3 is 17 residues long. V lost 4 bases to trimming and J lost 1 base; unmatched junction nucleotides: 7. CDR3 DNA: TGCGCCAGCAGTGGGACCCGGGACAGGGGGCGGAACACTGAAGCTTTCTTT. This encodes CASSGTRDRGRNTEAFF.

The chain is built from TRBV5-5 and TRBJ1-2; D is unclear. The CDR3 is made up of 14 amino acids. Looked up from germline, CDR1 is SGHKS and CDR2 is YYEKEE (reference sequence). Trimming removed 6 bases at V and 10 bases at J, with 22 bases between. The CDR3 loop reads CASISGTVWSNYTF. The DNA for the CDR3 is TGTGCCAGCATCAGCGGAACTGTCTGGTCTAACTACACCTTC.

V gene TRBV11-2 combines with J gene TRBJ2-7; D ambiguous. CDR1 is SGHAT, CDR2 FQNNGV, per germline. Trimming left V 1 base short and J 8 bases short, with 18 bases between. This CDR3 is 15 amino acids long. The CDR3 DNA follows: TGTGCCAGCAGCTTAGTCCTCGAGCCCCAGGTGCAGCAGTACTTC. It yields the protein CASSLVLEPQVQQYF.

This clone was recorded only once. The CDR3 DNA is TGTGCCTGGAACAGAGAGAGCACAGATACGCAGTATTTT. This sequence encodes CAWNRESTDTQYF. This sequence joins TRBV30 and TRBJ2-3; D uncertain. Per the germline V gene, CDR1 is GTSNPN and CDR2 is SVGIG (reference sequence). The V end was cut by 4 bases, the J end by 0 bases, with 8 bases between. The CDR3 spans 13 residues. Full variable domain (outside the CDR3, taken from reference TRBV30 and TRBJ2-3): SQTIHQWPATLVQPVGSPLSLECTVEGTSNPNLYWYRQAAGRGLQLLFYSVGIGQISSEVPQNLSASRPQDRQFILSSKKLLLSDSGFYLCAWNRESTDTQYFGPGTRLTVL.

The chain uses TRBV4-3 and TRBJ1-3; TRBD1 matches 7 bases. The CDR3 runs to 17 residues. V was pared by 0 bases and J by 6 bases, with 11 bases of the junction left unmatched. In germline, CDR1 is LGHNA, CDR2 YSLEER. CDR3 region: CASSQELGTAGLNTIYF. CDR3 bases: TGCGCCAGCAGCCAAGAACTAGGGACAGCTGGCTTAAACACCATATATTTT.

This clone was counted between two and nine times. The rearrangement links TRBV5-1 to TRBJ1-5, with TRBD1 as a possible D gene (5 bases). This CDR3 is 14 amino acids long. With 0 bases removed from V and 4 bases from J, the gap between germline ends came to 8 bases. CDR1 and CDR2 from the germline V gene are SGHRS and YFSETQ. Here the CDR3 DNA reads TGCGCCAGCAGCTTGGGGTCAGGGAATCAGCCCCAGCATTTT. It encodes CASSLGSGNQPQHF.

The chain combines TRBV5-6 with TRBJ2-7; 10 bases line up with TRBD1. Germline V CDR1 and CDR2: SGHDT, YYEEEE. The trim removed 4 bases at V and 7 bases at J, leaving 11 bases unmatched. The CDR3 is made up of 15 amino acids. CDR3 sequence reads: CASSANPGQGREQYF. CDR3 coding DNA: TGTGCCAGCAGCGCAAACCCGGGACAGGGGCGTGAGCAGTACTTC. Together with reference TRBV5-6 and TRBJ2-7, the CDR3 gives the full variable domain: DAGVTQSPTHLIKTRGQQVTLRCSPKSGHDTVSWYQQALGQGPQFIFQYYEEEERQRGNFPDRFSGHQFPNYSSELNVNALLLGDSALYLCASSANPGQGREQYFGPGTRLTVT.

This chain links TRBV6-5 with TRBJ1-5, with 9 bases lining up with TRBD1. The V gene end was trimmed by 4 bases and the J gene end by 5 bases; junction bases not matched to a gene: 6. Germline V gene lookup returns CDR1 MNHEY and CDR2 SVGAGI. The CDR3 runs 15 residues. As DNA, the CDR3 is TGTGCCAGCAGTTCCGGGGGACAGGGTTATCAGCCCCAGCATTTT. Its translation: CASSSGGQGYQPQHF.

The V call is TRBV19, the J call TRBJ1-1; no reliable D call. The CDR3 sequence is 15 residues long. The V end was cut by 5 bases, the J end by 1 base, with 14 bases between. The germline V gene has CDR1 LNHDA and CDR2 SQIVND (reference sequence). This chain's CDR3 is CASSATSSQNTEAFF. The DNA for the CDR3 is TGTGCCAGTAGTGCGACTAGTTCGCAGAACACTGAAGCTTTCTTT.

This clone turned up a few times. The chain has TRBV6-5 and TRBJ2-1; TRBD1 matches 11 bases. Germline assignment: CDR1 MNHEY and CDR2 SVGAGI. CDR3 length equals 15 residues. The V segment lost 9 bases and the J segment 9 bases; nucleotides outside the gene matches: 13. The CDR3, as DNA: TGTGCCAGTCTTTCCGGGACAGGGGGGGGACTTGAGCAGTTCTTC. This translates into CASLSGTGGGLEQFF.

The chain joins TRBV5-1 to TRBJ1-3; 7 bases agree with TRBD1. J was trimmed by 0 bases and V by 4 bases; bases with no gene match: 10. Germline V gene data show CDR1 as SGHRS and CDR2 as YFSETQ. The CDR3 is made up of 17 amino acids. The CDR3 spells CASSGGQLPFSGNTIYF. CDR3 bases: TGCGCCAGCAGCGGGGGACAGCTACCCTTCTCTGGAAACACCATATATTTT.

The rearrangement joins TRBV9 to TRBJ2-2, with TRBD2 identical over 7 bases. Trimming took 4 bases from V and 4 from J; bases not matched to a gene: 7. Germline loops: CDR1 SGDLS, CDR2 YYNGEE. This CDR3 is built from 15 residues. The chain's CDR3 is CASSLRTGGTGELFF. CDR3 coding DNA: TGTGCCAGCAGCCTACGAACGGGGGGCACCGGGGAGCTGTTTTTT.

J is TRBJ1-5 and V is TRBV19, with D perhaps matching TRBD1 (5 bases). The CDR3 sequence is 13 residues long. Germline loops: CDR1 LNHDA, CDR2 SQIVND (reference sequence). Between the trimmed V and J ends, which lost 6 bases and 4 bases, there was a span of 10 bases. The CDR3 spells CASRAGLNQPQHF. The CDR3 DNA sequence: TGTGCCAGTAGAGCAGGGTTAAATCAGCCCCAGCATTTT.